These T cell receptor beta chains were read from a single sample in a study of cytomegalovirus exposure and HLA in healthy donors. TCRdb's table, derived via immunoSEQ multiplex PCR, lists solely in-frame clones and lacks some. The repertoire holds around 100,000 clones, with roughly 80% as singletons. Sequenced material: PBMCs. Receptors were obtained from a man aged 25-40 years in good health and CMV-seropositive. CDR3s include the opening cysteine and the closing phenylalanine or tryptophan. The order of the fields is D gene, V gene, J gene, clone size, CDR3 length, CDR3 DNA, CDR3 protein. D genes are given only for firm matches. Clone size is given for some rows only: seen once, a few or many times, or a class if the clone is expanded.

D gene: NA
V gene: TRBV7-9
J gene: TRBJ2-3
clone size: NA
CDR3 length: 12
CDR3 DNA: TGTGCCAGCAGCTTATTATCAGATACGCAGTATTTT
CDR3 protein: CASSLLSDTQYF

D gene: TRBD2
V gene: TRBV6-1
J gene: TRBJ2-7
clone size: once
CDR3 length: 17
CDR3 DNA: TGTGCCAGCAGTGAAGTCCCGGGGGGGGAGGGTTCCTACGAGCAGTACTTC
CDR3 protein: CASSEVPGGEGSYEQYF

D gene: TRBD1
V gene: TRBV5-8
J gene: TRBJ1-2
clone size: NA
CDR3 length: 15
CDR3 DNA: TGTGCCAGCAGCGCGGACAGGGGACGCAGCTATGGCTACACCTTC
CDR3 protein: CASSADRGRSYGYTF

D gene: NA
V gene: TRBV6-5
J gene: TRBJ2-5
clone size: NA
CDR3 length: 14
CDR3 DNA: TGTGCCAGCAGTCAACTGAGCCCCCAAGAGACCCAGTACTTC
CDR3 protein: CASSQLSPQETQYF

D gene: NA
V gene: TRBV19
J gene: TRBJ1-5
clone size: NA
CDR3 length: 13
CDR3 DNA: TGTGCCAGTAGTCAGCAGGGCAATCAGCCCCAGCATTTT
CDR3 protein: CASSQQGNQPQHF

D gene: NA
V gene: TRBV14
J gene: TRBJ2-2
clone size: NA
CDR3 length: 15
CDR3 DNA: TGTGCCAGCAGCCAAGACGAGTATTACACCGGGGAGCTGTTTTTT
CDR3 protein: CASSQDEYYTGELFF

D gene: NA
V gene: TRBV4-2
J gene: TRBJ2-6
clone size: few
CDR3 length: 16
CDR3 DNA: TGTGCCAGCAGCCAAGATGAGGGGGATGGGGCCAACGTCCTGACTTTC
CDR3 protein: CASSQDEGDGANVLTF

D gene: TRBD1
V gene: TRBV18
J gene: TRBJ2-1
clone size: NA
CDR3 length: 13
CDR3 DNA: TGTGCCAGCTCACCGGACAGGGACAATGAGCAGTTCTTC
CDR3 protein: CASSPDRDNEQFF

D gene: NA
V gene: TRBV28
J gene: TRBJ1-5
clone size: NA
CDR3 length: 14
CDR3 DNA: TGTGCCAGCAGTTTGCCGGGACTAAATCAGCCCCAGCATTTT
CDR3 protein: CASSLPGLNQPQHF

D gene: NA
V gene: TRBV27
J gene: TRBJ1-2
clone size: NA
CDR3 length: 15
CDR3 DNA: TGTGCCAGCAGCAATCCACGCAACTTTAACTATGGCTACACCTTC
CDR3 protein: CASSNPRNFNYGYTF

D gene: TRBD1
V gene: TRBV2
J gene: TRBJ1-1
clone size: once
CDR3 length: 13
CDR3 DNA: TGTGCCAGAAAGAACAGGGGAGACACTGAAGCTTTCTTT
CDR3 protein: CARKNRGDTEAFF

D gene: TRBD2
V gene: TRBV6-8
J gene: TRBJ2-5
clone size: few
CDR3 length: 16
CDR3 DNA: TGTGCCAGCAGTCCCCCGGGACTAGAGGGCCAAGAGACCCAGTACTTC
CDR3 protein: CASSPPGLEGQETQYF

D gene: NA
V gene: TRBV6-5
J gene: TRBJ1-5
clone size: NA
CDR3 length: 15
CDR3 DNA: TGTGCCAGCAGTTACTCGATAACAGTTAATCAGCCCCAGCATTTT
CDR3 protein: CASSYSITVNQPQHF

D gene: NA
V gene: TRBV6-5
J gene: TRBJ2-5
clone size: NA
CDR3 length: 16
CDR3 DNA: TGTGCCAGCAGTTACTCGGGGTTCGTGGGGGCAGAGACCCAGTACTTC
CDR3 protein: CASSYSGFVGAETQYF

D gene: TRBD1
V gene: TRBV6-5
J gene: TRBJ1-2
clone size: NA
CDR3 length: 12
CDR3 DNA: TGTGCCAGCAGTGACAGGGGCTATGGCTACACCTTC
CDR3 protein: CASSDRGYGYTF

D gene: NA
V gene: TRBV9
J gene: TRBJ2-7
clone size: NA
CDR3 length: 14
CDR3 DNA: TGTGCCAGCAGCCCCTCTCCGCAAGCCCCCGAGCAGTACTTC
CDR3 protein: CASSPSPQAPEQYF

D gene: TRBD1
V gene: TRBV5-1
J gene: TRBJ2-7
clone size: NA
CDR3 length: 15
CDR3 DNA: TGCGCCAGCGAATTGGGACAGGGGGCTCAGTACGAGCAGTACTTC
CDR3 protein: CASELGQGAQYEQYF

D gene: TRBD1
V gene: TRBV5-6
J gene: TRBJ2-3
clone size: once
CDR3 length: 14
CDR3 DNA: TGTGCCAGCAGCCCTCGACAGGGTAGGGATACGCAGTATTTT
CDR3 protein: CASSPRQGRDTQYF

D gene: TRBD1
V gene: TRBV5-1
J gene: TRBJ1-1
clone size: NA
CDR3 length: 16
CDR3 DNA: TGCGCCAGCAGCTTTGCCGGGACAGGGTTGAACACTGAAGCTTTCTTT
CDR3 protein: CASSFAGTGLNTEAFF

D gene: NA
V gene: TRBV23-1
J gene: TRBJ1-6
clone size: NA
CDR3 length: 16
CDR3 DNA: TGCGCCAGCAGTCAATCAACAGCGGGGGACGACTCACCCCTCCACTTT
CDR3 protein: CASSQSTAGDDSPLHF

D gene: TRBD2
V gene: TRBV5-1
J gene: TRBJ2-1
clone size: NA
CDR3 length: 15
CDR3 DNA: TGCGCCAGCAGCATCGCGGGGGGGCGGGGTAGTGAGCAGTTCTTC
CDR3 protein: CASSIAGGRGSEQFF

D gene: TRBD1
V gene: TRBV7-9
J gene: TRBJ1-6
clone size: NA
CDR3 length: 15
CDR3 DNA: TGTGCCAGCAGCTATATGACAGGGGCTAATTCACCCCTCCACTTT
CDR3 protein: CASSYMTGANSPLHF

D gene: TRBD2
V gene: TRBV18
J gene: TRBJ2-5
clone size: NA
CDR3 length: 19
CDR3 DNA: TGTGCCAGCTCACCACCTGAATGGAGCGGGGGGGCCGCGGAAGAGACCCAGTACTTC
CDR3 protein: CASSPPEWSGGAAEETQYF

D gene: TRBD1
V gene: TRBV30
J gene: TRBJ2-6
clone size: NA
CDR3 length: 17
CDR3 DNA: TGTGCCTGGAGCCTGGACAGGGACTTCTCTGGGGCCAACGTCCTGACTTTC
CDR3 protein: CAWSLDRDFSGANVLTF

D gene: TRBD1
V gene: TRBV19
J gene: TRBJ1-3
clone size: once
CDR3 length: 16
CDR3 DNA: TGTGCCAGTAGTACCGAACAGGGGAAAACTGGAAACACCATATATTTT
CDR3 protein: CASSTEQGKTGNTIYF

D gene: TRBD2
V gene: TRBV7-9
J gene: TRBJ2-3
clone size: NA
CDR3 length: 18
CDR3 DNA: TGTGCCAGCAGCTTAAATCGCGGCGGGAGGGCCGTGGGAGATACGCAGTATTTT
CDR3 protein: CASSLNRGGRAVGDTQYF

D gene: NA
V gene: TRBV30
J gene: TRBJ1-5
clone size: NA
CDR3 length: 16
CDR3 DNA: TGTGCCTGGAGTCCCCTAGGGGGGGGGAGCAATCAGCCCCAGCATTTT
CDR3 protein: CAWSPLGGGSNQPQHF

D gene: TRBD1
V gene: TRBV4-2
J gene: TRBJ1-2
clone size: NA
CDR3 length: 14
CDR3 DNA: TGTGCCAGCAGCCAAGATTACAGGGGACAAGGCTACACCTTC
CDR3 protein: CASSQDYRGQGYTF

D gene: NA
V gene: TRBV29-1
J gene: TRBJ2-2
clone size: NA
CDR3 length: 14
CDR3 DNA: TGCAGCGTAATGCTCCAGGGGAACACCGGGGAGCTGTTTTTT
CDR3 protein: CSVMLQGNTGELFF

D gene: TRBD1
V gene: TRBV5-1
J gene: TRBJ1-1
clone size: NA
CDR3 length: 14
CDR3 DNA: TGCGCCAGCAGCCCGCCTCTGACAGGGGTTGAAGCTTTCTTT
CDR3 protein: CASSPPLTGVEAFF

D gene: NA
V gene: TRBV5-6
J gene: TRBJ1-3
clone size: NA
CDR3 length: 18
CDR3 DNA: TGTGCCAGCAGCTTGCGGAGACAGGCCTTCTACTCTGGAAACACCATATATTTT
CDR3 protein: CASSLRRQAFYSGNTIYF

D gene: TRBD2
V gene: TRBV14
J gene: TRBJ2-5
clone size: NA
CDR3 length: 15
CDR3 DNA: TGTGCCAGCAGCCGATCAGCGGGAGATTCGGAGACCCAGTACTTC
CDR3 protein: CASSRSAGDSETQYF

D gene: TRBD1
V gene: TRBV9
J gene: TRBJ1-5
clone size: NA
CDR3 length: 14
CDR3 DNA: TGTGCCAGCAGCCTCGACAGGGTCGGTCAGCCCCAGCATTTT
CDR3 protein: CASSLDRVGQPQHF

D gene: NA
V gene: TRBV6-5
J gene: TRBJ2-3
clone size: NA
CDR3 length: 15
CDR3 DNA: TGTGCCAGCAGACTGGGAGTGACGAGCACAGATACGCAGTATTTT
CDR3 protein: CASRLGVTSTDTQYF

D gene: TRBD2
V gene: TRBV5-1
J gene: TRBJ2-3
clone size: NA
CDR3 length: 15
CDR3 DNA: TGCGCCAGCAGCTTGATGGCGGGAGGGACAGATACGCAGTATTTT
CDR3 protein: CASSLMAGGTDTQYF

D gene: NA
V gene: TRBV7-2
J gene: TRBJ1-2
clone size: NA
CDR3 length: 15
CDR3 DNA: TGTGCCAGCACCCTTGGGGGGGGGATCTACTATGGCTACACCTTC
CDR3 protein: CASTLGGGIYYGYTF

D gene: NA
V gene: TRBV4-1
J gene: TRBJ1-2
clone size: NA
CDR3 length: 15
CDR3 DNA: TGCGCCAGCAGCCAAGTACACCTTAAGCTGGAGGGCTACACCTTC
CDR3 protein: CASSQVHLKLEGYTF

D gene: TRBD1
V gene: TRBV29-1
J gene: TRBJ1-2
clone size: NA
CDR3 length: 14
CDR3 DNA: TGCAGCGCCCATGGGACAGGCTCCCTCTATGGCTACACCTTC
CDR3 protein: CSAHGTGSLYGYTF

D gene: NA
V gene: TRBV19
J gene: TRBJ2-3
clone size: NA
CDR3 length: 14
CDR3 DNA: TGTGCCAGTAGTCCCCCCGGGGTTCCAGATACGCAGTATTTT
CDR3 protein: CASSPPGVPDTQYF

D gene: TRBD2
V gene: TRBV7-6
J gene: TRBJ2-2
clone size: NA
CDR3 length: 14
CDR3 DNA: TGTGCCAGCTCAAGGACTAGCAACACCGGGGAGCTGTTTTTT
CDR3 protein: CASSRTSNTGELFF

D gene: NA
V gene: TRBV6-1
J gene: TRBJ1-1
clone size: NA
CDR3 length: 18
CDR3 DNA: TGTGCCAGCAGTGAGAAGGATAGCTGGTCAGGGAGGAGGGCTGAAGCTTTCTTT
CDR3 protein: CASSEKDSWSGRRAEAFF

D gene: NA
V gene: TRBV11-2
J gene: TRBJ2-2
clone size: NA
CDR3 length: 17
CDR3 DNA: TGTGCCAGCAGCTTCTGGGGTGGGGGCCGTAACACCGGGGAGCTGTTTTTT
CDR3 protein: CASSFWGGGRNTGELFF